Listed below are T cell receptor beta chains from one sample, sequenced in a study of T cells in Graves' hyperthyroidism and ophthalmopathy. A single record per CDR3 protein comes from TCRdb applying MiXCR to the multiplex PCR reads. The data hold roughly 240,000 distinct CDR3 sequences, with approximately 24% observed a single time. Specimen: blood. The origin of the receptors is a woman in her thirties or forties with Graves' ophthalmopathy. The CDR3 runs from the conserved cysteine through the conserved F or W. The D gene is left open where the match is weak. Where a row states a size, it is once, few, many or the class of an expanded clone; other rows omit it.

TRBD2	many	TRBJ2-7	TRBV20-1	CSAHSGRSYEQYF	TGCAGTGCTCATAGCGGGAGGTCCTACGAGCAGTACTTC
.	many	TRBJ1-2	TRBV15	CATSSGGKVNLNYGYTF	TGTGCCACCAGTTCTGGAGGGAAGGTGAACCTTAACTATGGCTACACCTTC
TRBD1	.	TRBJ2-7	TRBV5-1	CASSLDRQGVVEQYF	TGCGCCAGCAGCTTGGACCGGCAGGGGGTGGTCGAGCAGTACTTC
.	many	TRBJ1-6	TRBV27	CASSLDLINSPLHF	TGTGCCAGCAGTCTCGACCTAATCAATTCACCCCTCCACTTT
TRBD1	.	TRBJ2-5	TRBV11-2	CASSRIAGTGVKETQYF	TGTGCCAGCAGCCGAATCGCCGGGACAGGGGTGAAAGAGACCCAGTACTTC
.	many	TRBJ1-5	TRBV28	CASSFDNAQNQPQHF	TGTGCCAGCAGTTTCGACAATGCTCAAAATCAGCCCCAGCATTTT
.	.	TRBJ1-1	TRBV6-1	CASSEVGLEAFF	TGTGCCAGCAGTGAAGTGGGGCTAGAAGCTTTCTTT
.	few	TRBJ2-2	TRBV24-1	CATSVSGGPGELFF	TGTGCCACCAGTGTGAGTGGCGGCCCCGGGGAGCTGTTTTTT
TRBD1	.	TRBJ2-5	TRBV20-1	CSARWTGQETQYF	TGCAGTGCTAGGTGGACAGGACAAGAGACCCAGTACTTC
TRBD2	many	TRBJ2-2	TRBV30	CAWSNLAGRAGELFF	TGTGCCTGGAGTAACCTAGCGGGAAGGGCCGGGGAGCTGTTTTTT
TRBD1	many	TRBJ1-5	TRBV11-2	CASSLTGTGDQPQHF	TGTGCCAGCAGCCTAACCGGGACAGGCGATCAGCCCCAGCATTTT